This is a list of T cell receptor beta chains from one sample in a study of cytomegalovirus exposure and HLA in healthy donors. Produced via immunoSEQ multiplex PCR; TCRdb's table is partial and in-frame only. The repertoire has about 360,000 clones, just over 85% of them found once; the top ten carry approximately 0.86%. Material: PBMCs. All receptors derive from a woman under 30 in good health and CMV-seronegative. The CDR3 runs from the conserved cysteine through the conserved F or W. The D gene is left open where the match is weak. A clone size is listed for some rows: how often the clone was seen (once, few, many), or a class if it is expanded.

TRBV5-1	TRBD1	15	-	TRBJ2-7	TGCGCCAGCAGCTTGGGGGACAGGGCTGGTTCCGAGCAGTACTTC	CASSLGDRAGSEQYF
TRBV28	-	15	-	TRBJ1-5	TGTGCCAGCAGTCTTGGGGGGGGCAGCAATCAGCCCCAGCATTTT	CASSLGGGSNQPQHF
TRBV5-4	-	15	-	TRBJ2-1	TGTGCCAGCAGCTTTGTCGGACTCAAACCGAATGAGCAGTTCTTC	CASSFVGLKPNEQFF
TRBV2	TRBD1	16	-	TRBJ2-6	TGTGCCAGCACCCGGGACAGGGGATCTGGGGCCAACGTCCTGACTTTC	CASTRDRGSGANVLTF
TRBV5-1	-	14	once	TRBJ2-3	TGCGCCAGCAGCTTGGCCCCAGAGGCAGATACGCAGTATTTT	CASSLAPEADTQYF
TRBV30	-	14	-	TRBJ2-2	TGTGCCTGGAGTACCTACAGCATGTTTGGGGAGCTGTTTTTT	CAWSTYSMFGELFF
TRBV2	-	13	once	TRBJ1-4	TGTGCCAGCAGTATAGGGGGTAGGGAAAAACTGTTTTTT	CASSIGGREKLFF
TRBV4-1	TRBD1	17	-	TRBJ2-3	TGCGCCAGCAGCCAAGGAGGGGGCGCAGACATCACAGATACGCAGTATTTT	CASSQGGGADITDTQYF
TRBV5-1	TRBD1	15	-	TRBJ1-1	TGCGCCAGCAGACCGCCAGGGACAGGGAACACTGAAGCTTTCTTT	CASRPPGTGNTEAFF
TRBV28	-	13	-	TRBJ1-1	TGTGCCAGCACCTGGGGGCAGAACACTGAAGCTTTCTTT	CASTWGQNTEAFF
TRBV25-1	-	15	-	TRBJ2-7	TGTGCCAGCAGTGACAACTTAAAACAGGGCTACGAGCAGTACTTC	CASSDNLKQGYEQYF
TRBV5-1	TRBD2	16	-	TRBJ2-1	TGCGCCAGCAGCCTAACGGCTAGCGGCTCCTACAATGAGCAGTTCTTC	CASSLTASGSYNEQFF
TRBV5-1	TRBD2	18	-	TRBJ2-1	TGCGCCAGCAGCCCCCCAGGACTAGCGGGGGTCCGGTACAATGAGCAGTTCTTC	CASSPPGLAGVRYNEQFF
TRBV5-6	TRBD2	15	-	TRBJ2-3	TGTGCCAGCAGCTTAGGACTAGCGGGGACAGATACGCAGTATTTT	CASSLGLAGTDTQYF
TRBV5-1	-	14	-	TRBJ1-1	TGCGCCAGCAGCTTGAGGCAGGATCATGGTGAAGCTTTCTTT	CASSLRQDHGEAFF
TRBV4-1	TRBD1	15	-	TRBJ1-1	TGCGCCAGCAGCCCAGAACAGGGGGCGGGAACTGAAGCTTTCTTT	CASSPEQGAGTEAFF
TRBV5-4	-	13	-	TRBJ1-4	TGTGCCAGCAGCTTGACCGTCGGTGAAAAACTGTTTTTT	CASSLTVGEKLFF
TRBV7-9	-	16	-	TRBJ2-2	TGTGCCAGCAGCTTAGCGCTCTCAGGGGACACCGGGGAGCTGTTTTTT	CASSLALSGDTGELFF
TRBV5-1	TRBD1	15	-	TRBJ1-2	TGCGCCAGCAGCTTGGCAGACAGGGGGCGTGATGGCTACACCTTC	CASSLADRGRDGYTF
TRBV25-1	-	14	-	TRBJ1-1	TGTGCCAGCAGCGTGAGAGGGCTCGACACTGAAGCTTTCTTT	CASSVRGLDTEAFF
TRBV18	-	13	-	TRBJ2-1	TGTGCCAGCCAACCAAGCCCCTACAATGAGCAGTTCTTC	CASQPSPYNEQFF
TRBV7-9	-	13	-	TRBJ2-5	TGTGCCAGCAGGGGGGCTTTAGGAGAGACCCAGTACTTC	CASRGALGETQYF
TRBV6-1	-	15	-	TRBJ2-3	TGTGCCAGCAGTGGGCCCCGGGTCGGTGGGGATACGCAGTATTTT	CASSGPRVGGDTQYF
TRBV7-9	-	18	-	TRBJ1-5	TGTGCCAGCAGCTTAGCTTCTAGGGCGGGACCCTCTACGGAGCCCCAGCATTTT	CASSLASRAGPSTEPQHF
TRBV10-3	-	12	-	TRBJ2-5	TGTGCCATCTCCCTAACAGGAGAGACCCAGTACTTC	CAISLTGETQYF
TRBV6-5	TRBD2	15	-	TRBJ2-1	TGTGCCAGCAGTAAAACTAGCGGGGGGGCCTATGAGCAGTTCTTC	CASSKTSGGAYEQFF
TRBV5-1	-	14	-	TRBJ2-7	TGCGCCAGCAGCTCTTTCCTAGCGAGCTACGAGCAGTACTTC	CASSSFLASYEQYF
TRBV30	TRBD1	14	-	TRBJ2-7	TGTGCCTGGAAAACAGGGGTCACCTCCTACGAGCAGTACTTC	CAWKTGVTSYEQYF
TRBV7-6	-	12	-	TRBJ2-1	TGTGCCAGCAGCTTGAGCGCGCCCGAGCAGTTCTTC	CASSLSAPEQFF
TRBV6-5	TRBD2	15	-	TRBJ2-1	TGTGCCAGCAGTTACTCTGGCGGGAGTCAGGATGAGCAGTTCTTC	CASSYSGGSQDEQFF